One and the same sample provided the 27 T cell receptor beta chains below, sequenced in a study of CD8 T cells in ankylosing spondylitis. MiXCR, run by TCRdb on the 5' RACE reads, gives a single entry per CDR3 protein. The repertoire holds roughly 440,000 distinct CDR3 sequences, with approximately 17% as singletons. What these receptors recognize is not known. Overall study findings and caveats: A motif of roughly 8 highly homologous TCR beta variants was seen as apparently characteristic of ankylosing spondylitis blood.

The material sequenced was blood, either unsorted or a sorted T cell fraction (not recorded which). The receptors were gathered from a male donor with ankylosing spondylitis.

This clonotype came up a few times. V is TRBV20-1 and J is TRBJ1-1; 8 bases are a match to TRBD1. The CDR3 is 13 amino acids. The V segment lost 4 bases and the J segment 2 bases; nucleotides outside the gene matches: 3. Germline CDR1 is DFQATT and CDR2 is SNEGSKA (reference sequence). The CDR3 region is CSAMDRDNTEAFF. The CDR3 bases are TGCAGTGCTATGGACAGGGATAACACTGAAGCTTTCTTT.

Many counts were recorded for this clonotype. This chain connects TRBV9 to TRBJ2-7, with 12 bases aligning to TRBD2. The CDR3 sequence is 16 residues long. J lost 2 bases, V lost 0 bases, and 3 bases had no gene match. Germline V gene data show CDR1 as SGDLS and CDR2 as YYNGEE. CDR3 amino acids: CASSVGASGGAYEQYF. In DNA, the CDR3 is TGTGCCAGCAGCGTAGGAGCTAGCGGGGGGGCCTACGAGCAGTACTTC.

Ten or more counts support this clonotype. CDR3: CASSTRGGTPTEAFF. The CDR3 region has the DNA TGCGCCAGCAGCACCAGAGGGGGCACCCCCACTGAAGCTTTCTTT. V usage is TRBV5-1 and J usage is TRBJ1-1; TRBD1 matches at 7 bases. V gave up 4 bases and J gave up 4 bases; unmatched junction bases: 10. Per germline, CDR1 SGHRS and CDR2 YFSETQ. This CDR3 spans 15 amino acids.

The CDR3 reads CASSYNSAYGYTF. In DNA, the CDR3 is TGTGCCAGCAGTTACAACAGCGCTTATGGCTACACCTTC. The genes are TRBV6-5 and TRBJ1-2; no firm D call. The CDR3 loop spans 13 amino acids. Germline CDR1 MNHEY, CDR2 SVGAGI. V was clipped by 2 bases and J by 5 bases, with 9 bases between them.

The rearrangement joins TRBV20-1 to TRBJ2-4, with no clear D. CDR1 is DFQATT, CDR2 SNEGSKA, per germline (reference sequence). V was clipped by 5 bases and J by 1 base, with 9 bases between them. The CDR3 runs to 13 residues. The CDR3 nucleotides are TGCAGTGCTGGGGTTGCCGCCAAAAACATTCAGTACTTC. Translation gives CSAGVAAKNIQYF.

The table lists this clonotype with a few counts. The rearrangement links TRBV25-1 to TRBJ2-1, with 12 bases fitting TRBD2. CDR3 length equals 16 residues. Losses at the gene ends were 4 bases for V and 7 bases for J; bases not matched to a gene: 8. Germline V CDR1 and CDR2: MGHDK, SYGVNS. The CDR3 nucleotides read TGTGCCAGCAGTGTCCTAGCGGGGGGGACGTCTAATGAGCAGTTCTTC. The encoded protein is CASSVLAGGTSNEQFF.

The rearrangement joins TRBV10-3 to TRBJ1-1; the D is unclear. V lost 4 bases to trimming and J lost 11 bases, with 14 bases between them. CDR1 and CDR2 (germline): ENHRY, SYGVKD. The CDR3 length is 12 residues. This chain's CDR3 is CAISGKGGEAFF. The DNA of the CDR3 is TGTGCCATCAGTGGGAAAGGTGGAGAGGCTTTCTTT.

Only a few counts were recorded for this clonotype. V usage is TRBV6-5 and J usage is TRBJ1-2, with D maybe TRBD1 (6 bases). Germline-derived CDR1 and CDR2 are MNHEY and SVGAGI. This CDR3 is 14 amino acids long. The V end lost 0 bases, the J end lost 5 bases, and 10 bases lay between the germline ends. This CDR3 is CASSYSTGLYGYTF. In DNA, the CDR3 is TGTGCCAGCAGTTACTCCACAGGGTTGTATGGCTACACCTTC.

This sequence joins TRBV20-1 and TRBJ2-2; D may be TRBD1 (5 bases). The CDR3 sequence is 13 residues long. The germline CDR1 and CDR2 sequences are DFQATT and SNEGSKA (reference sequence). Trimming took 1 base from V and 5 from J, leaving 8 bases between them. For the CDR3, the DNA is TGCAGTGCTAGAGGGCCAGGGACCGGGGAGCTGTTTTTT. Protein product: CSARGPGTGELFF.

This clonotype has at least ten counts. This sequence joins TRBV20-1 and TRBJ1-3, with 8 positions matching TRBD1. The V gene end was trimmed by 4 bases and the J gene end by 2 bases; junction bases not matched to a gene: 4. The CDR3 consists of 14 residues. Germline V gene lookup returns CDR1 DFQATT and CDR2 SNEGSKA (reference sequence). The CDR3 spells CSATTGGTGNTIYF. CDR3 DNA sequence: TGCAGTGCTACCACAGGGGGTACTGGAAACACCATATATTTT.

This clonotype has only a few counts. The rearrangement uses TRBV12-3 or TRBV12-4 and TRBJ1-4; no firm D call. Trimming left V 3 bases short and J 10 bases short, with 12 bases between. The CDR3 totals 13 residues. The CDR3 sequence is CASSFGVYGKLFF. In DNA, the CDR3 is TGTGCCAGCAGTTTCGGGGTTTACGGAAAACTGTTTTTT.

The J gene is TRBJ1-2, the V gene TRBV12-3 or TRBV12-4, with D unclear. The CDR3 covers 15 residues. Between the trimmed V and J ends, which lost 2 bases and 8 bases, there was a span of 18 bases. The CDR3 reads CASSLLTAPLGGYTF. The CDR3 DNA is TGTGCCAGCAGTTTACTGACCGCTCCGCTTGGAGGCTACACCTTC.

This rearrangement joins TRBV7-2 to TRBJ1-1; 8 positions agree with TRBD1. Germline V gene lookup returns CDR1 SGHTA and CDR2 FQGNSA. The ends lost 5 bases at V and 3 bases at J; junction bases unmatched: 8. The CDR3 totals 15 residues. CDR3 sequence: CASSPSRGRDTEAFF. In DNA form, the CDR3 reads TGTGCCAGCAGCCCAAGCAGGGGGCGGGACACTGAAGCTTTCTTT. The full variable domain, rest sourced from reference TRBV7-2 and TRBJ1-1, is GAGVSQSPSNKVTEKGKDVELRCDPISGHTALYWYRQSLGQGLEFLIYFQGNSAPDKSGLPSDRFSAERTGGSVSTLTIQRTQQEDSAVYLCASSPSRGRDTEAFFGQGTRLTVV.

The sample holds a few counts of this clonotype. The chain has TRBV29-1 and TRBJ1-5, with D unresolved. The CDR3 has 12 amino acids. CDR1 and CDR2 (germline): SQVTM, ANQGSEA. CDR3 nucleotides: TGCAGGGAGAAGGATAGCAATCAGCCCCAGCATTTT. It yields the protein CREKDSNQPQHF.

This clonotype appeared many times. V and J are TRBV5-1 and TRBJ2-7; the match to TRBD1 covers 7 bases. CDR1 SGHRS and CDR2 YFSETQ come from the germline V gene. CDR3 size: 14 residues. The V and J ends lost 4 bases and 1 base, in that order; junction bases with no gene match: 5. The CDR3 sequence: CASSMGQKSYEQYF. The CDR3 bases are TGCGCCAGCAGCATGGGACAGAAGTCCTACGAGCAGTACTTC. Supplemented by reference TRBV5-1 and TRBJ2-7, the full variable domain reads KAGVTQTPRYLIKTRGQQVTLSCSPISGHRSVSWYQQTPGQGLQFLFEYFSETQRNKGNFPGRFSGRQFSNSRSEMNVSTLELGDSALYLCASSMGQKSYEQYFGPGTRLTVT.

This clonotype has just a few counts. This chain links TRBV29-1 with TRBJ1-2; no firm D call. Germline V CDR1 and CDR2: SQVTM, ANQGSEA. The CDR3 runs 11 residues. Trimming shortened V by 7 bases and J by 1 base, and 7 bases separated the two germline ends. CDR3 nucleotides: TGCAGCGCCCTAATTAACTATGGCTACACCTTC. Amino acid sequence: CSALINYGYTF.

This clonotype came up a few times. The chain is built from TRBV20-1 and TRBJ2-7; TRBD2 aligns across 11 bases. The CDR3 has 16 amino acids. The V gene's germline CDR1 is DFQATT and CDR2 SNEGSKA (reference sequence). The V gene end was trimmed by 0 bases and the J gene end by 4 bases; junction bases not matched to a gene: 8. The CDR3 protein is CSARDPLLAGVYEQYF. The CDR3 DNA sequence: TGCAGTGCTAGAGATCCCCTACTAGCGGGAGTGTACGAGCAGTACTTC.

This clonotype was seen only a few times. The genes are TRBV5-5 and TRBJ2-3; 13 bases map to TRBD2. Germline CDR1 is SGHKS and CDR2 is YYEKEE (reference sequence). The J segment lost 2 bases and the V segment lost 6 bases, leaving 6 bases of the junction unmatched. The length of the CDR3 is 16 residues. CDR3 nucleotides: TGTGCCAGCAACTCGGGACTAGCGGGATTCACAGATACGCAGTATTTT. Protein sequence: CASNSGLAGFTDTQYF.

V usage is TRBV11-2 and J usage is TRBJ2-1; TRBD1 is a possible D gene (5 bases). The CDR3 has 14 amino acids. Per the germline V gene, CDR1 is SGHAT and CDR2 is FQNNGV. V was shortened by 1 base and J by 8 bases, with 12 bases between the two germline ends. The DNA for the CDR3 is TGTGCCAGCAGCTTAGTCCGGACAAGCGATGAGCAGTTCTTC. Its protein product is CASSLVRTSDEQFF. Complete variable domain (other parts from reference TRBV11-2 and TRBJ2-1): EAGVAQSPRYKIIEKRQSVAFWCNPISGHATLYWYQQILGQGPKLLIQFQNNGVVDDSQLPKDRFSAERLKGVDSTLKIQPAKLEDSAVYLCASSLVRTSDEQFFGPGTRLTVL.

This clonotype was seen a few times. This chain connects TRBV20-1 to TRBJ2-3; the D gene is possibly TRBD2 (5 bases). The germline V and J ends were trimmed by 3 bases and 0 bases, with 16 bases remaining between them. This CDR3 comprises 16 residues. Germline V gives CDR1 DFQATT, CDR2 SNEGSKA (reference sequence). CDR3 residues: CSASGSVSTSTDTQYF. DNA for the CDR3: TGCAGTGCTAGTGGGAGTGTCTCCACTAGCACAGATACGCAGTATTTT.

This clonotype was found many times. This rearrangement joins TRBV12-3 or TRBV12-4 to TRBJ1-1, with D maybe TRBD1 (6 bases). Trimming shortened V by 6 bases and J by 8 bases, and 16 bases separated the two germline ends. The length of the CDR3 is 13 residues. The CDR3 coding sequence is TGTGCCAGCAGACGACAGGAGACTATAGAAGCTTTCTTT. Translation gives CASRRQETIEAFF.

CDR3 bases: TGTGCCAGCAGCAGCCGGTCCTTCGTGACCGGGGAGCTGTTTTTT. The encoded protein is CASSSRSFVTGELFF. This chain links TRBV7-2 with TRBJ2-2; no firm D call. This CDR3 contains 15 residues. V dropped 5 bases and J dropped 5 bases, with 15 bases sitting between them. The V gene's germline CDR1 is SGHTA and CDR2 FQGNSA.

This chain uses TRBV13 with TRBJ2-7, with D uncertain. In germline, CDR1 is PRHDT, CDR2 FYEKMQ (reference sequence). The ends were cut back, 3 bases at V and 1 base at J, with 10 bases in the middle. This CDR3 comprises 14 residues. The CDR3 protein is CASSFPARSYEQYF. As DNA, the CDR3 is TGTGCCAGCAGCTTCCCGGCCAGATCCTACGAGCAGTACTTC. The full variable domain, its missing parts supplied by reference TRBV13 and TRBJ2-7, is AAGVIQSPRHLIKEKRETATLKCYPIPRHDTVYWYQQGPGQDPQFLISFYEKMQSDKGSIPDRFSAQQFSDYHSELNMSSLELGDSALYFCASSFPARSYEQYFGPGTRLTVT.

This clonotype was observed a few times. CDR3 loop: CSVEGFGGKRTEAFF. The CDR3 DNA reads as TGCAGCGTTGAAGGGTTTGGGGGAAAACGAACTGAAGCTTTCTTT. The chain employs TRBV29-1 and TRBJ1-1; a weak D match, TRBD1 (5 bases). This CDR3 has 15 residues. Looked up from germline, CDR1 is SQVTM and CDR2 is ANQGSEA. Trimming took off 1 base at V and 5 bases at J, with 17 bases between the two ends.

This clonotype was seen a handful of times. This chain links TRBV29-1 with TRBJ2-7; D possibly corresponds to TRBD1 (5 bases). Trimming took off 5 bases at V and 0 bases at J, with 11 bases between the two ends. Germline CDR1 reads SQVTM; CDR2 reads ANQGSEA. There are 13 residues in the CDR3. CDR3 protein: CSVFSDSSYEQYF. The CDR3 nucleotides read TGCAGCGTTTTCTCTGACAGCTCCTACGAGCAGTACTTC.

This clonotype was seen a handful of times. This chain uses TRBV10-3 with TRBJ2-5, with 7 bases that match TRBD1. After removal of 6 bases from V and 4 bases from J, the junction contained 5 bases not matched to a gene. The CDR3 has 13 residues. CDR1 is ENHRY and CDR2 is SYGVKD in the germline V gene. CDR3 coding DNA: TGTGCCATCAGGGACCCAGGGGGAGAGACCCAGTACTTC. Amino acids: CAIRDPGGETQYF.

The V call is TRBV12-3 or TRBV12-4, the J call TRBJ2-1; 13 bases match TRBD2. V lost 8 bases to trimming and J lost 7 bases; unmatched junction nucleotides: 14. This CDR3 spans 17 amino acids. The CDR3 region is CASCSPQGLAGVNEQFF. The CDR3 DNA follows: TGTGCCAGCTGCAGTCCTCAAGGACTAGCGGGAGTAAATGAGCAGTTCTTC.